This T cell receptor (beta chain) emerged from a study of beta chain features in type 1 diabetes (dated by TCRdb to the late 2010s). For the wider study: Mean age, gender distribution, total cell number and subset yield were not different between patients and healthy donors. Whereas all 28 donors provided naive and central memory subsets, regulatory and stem cell-like memory subsets were isolated from just 8 patients and roughly 8 healthy donors. The study compared TCRB repertoires of sorted circulating CD4+ T cell subsets between recently diagnosed type 1 diabetes patients and matched healthy donors. A total of 100 million to 110 million sorted cells were examined across all samples, and a strong correlation was observed between cell number per subset and RNA yield. The investigation overall reported the following: Type 1 diabetes patients showed a moderate but significant shortening of TCRB CDR3 length in all four CD4+ subsets. Naive, central memory and regulatory TCRB repertoires appeared to be more similar among patients than among healthy donors. HLA sub-analyses involved small numbers of individuals, so any influence of HLA type on TCRB rearrangement remained unresolved. Shorter templates might have been favored by PCR, but patient and control samples were amplified and corrected together, so both groups would have been affected equally by any skew. Because cDNA was sequenced instead of genomic DNA, activated cells with high expression could be over-represented, although the groups did not differ in activation or CD3 levels. At VDJ recombination sites, type 1 diabetes patients had fewer insertions and more deleted nucleotides, which implies abnormalities in thymic rearrangement.

This clone showed up just a few times. The antigen it recognizes is unknown. Within one base of it there is no much larger clone, and no base qualities were kept. Each donor gave one peripheral blood draw, averaging around 120 mL, which was collected into heparinised tubes. Naive, central memory, regulatory and stem cell-like memory CD4+ T cells were sorted on a BD FACSAria II using a panel including CD45RO, CCR7, CD25, CD127, CD95 and CD27. All sorted populations exceeded 95% purity. Right away, PBMCs were isolated by Lymphoprep density gradient centrifugation and were stained directly, with no culture step. So that batch effects would be minimized, each experiment stained and sorted samples in pairs, pairing one healthy donor with one patient. The High Capacity cDNA Reverse Transcription Kit was used to reverse transcribe all of the isolated RNA, meaning that expressed TCRB transcripts were what got sequenced. Deep immunoSEQ sequencing was applied to naive, central memory and regulatory T cell samples, giving an average of around 4 million total reads per sample. After sorted cells were lysed in RLT buffer, RNA was extracted with DNase-treated RNeasy Micro or Mini kits, with the choice depending on cell number. To prevent cross-contamination, every cell subset was processed on its own, while patient and healthy donor samples were processed together. TCRB sequences were amplified from cDNA with the immunoSEQ multiplex PCR, producing 87-bp fragments spanning the CDR3 region. Amplicons were sequenced on the Illumina HiSeq platform. The authors processed their data as follows. PCR bias was computationally corrected using synthetic template baselines, reads within Hamming distance 2 were collapsed, and singletons that could not be merged were discarded. Reads were aligned against IMGT to assign V, D and J genes, CDR3 length and insertions or deletions at six rearrangement sites. Within each subset, clonotype counts were normalized to the number of sorted cells before true diversity and Gini coefficients were calculated with the tcR R package. Repertoire sharing was quantified using the overlap coefficient calculated on TCRB nucleotide sequences. TCRdb retrieved this table from immuneACCESS and kept in-frame rearrangements only. Not all clones are present; in checked studies, unresolved V genes account for under half, and no reason is known for the remainder. V and J calls and clone size are those listed in that table; D and trimming were worked out from the DNA. The sample table lists around 56,000 clones, about 50% of them with a count of one. The top ten constitute around 2.5% of the sample.

The TCR comes from a woman aged 40 to 50 with type 1 diabetes. Sequencing was carried out using Tregs from blood. This specimen's cell subset or site label, per the study, means: regulatory CD4+ T cells.

The CDR3 loop reads CSVETGLGGYEQYF. The nucleotide sequence is given as TGCAGCGTTGAAACGGGCCTAGGCGGGTACGAGCAGTACTTC. The sequence joins TRBV29-1 to TRBJ2-7, with TRBD2 tentatively as D gene (5 bases match). For CDR1 and CDR2, the germline V gene lists SQVTM and ANQGSEA. The CDR3 goes from the cysteine to the phenylalanine over 14 residues. Only the CDR3 portion is preserved as DNA: 42 bases, with reading frame beginning at the first base. The trim is 2 bases for V and 4 bases for J, with a gap of 15 bases between the germline ends.